The entry that follows covers one TCR beta chain sequence. The sample comes from a study of blood T cell repertoires in COVID-19. V dropped 2 bases and J dropped 8 bases, with 12 bases sitting between them. The germline V gene encodes CDR1 KGHSH and CDR2 LQKENI. The CDR3 length is 13 residues. Repertoires were generated with immunoSEQ multiplex PCR, while TCRdb's copy carries only in-frame clones and drops some. The top ten hold approximately 10% of the sample, which has around 160,000 clones, just under 90% seen once. The chain couples TRBV18 to TRBJ1-1; D uncertain. The receptor comes from a woman between 65 and 79 years old with COVID-19, enrolled during active disease. Sequenced: peripheral blood. The CDR3 sequence: CASSPGPGREAFF. The CDR3 DNA reads TGTGCCAGCTCACCAGGTCCCGGGAGAGAAGCTTTCTTT.